These 26 T cell receptor beta chains came from one sample sequenced in a study of T cell repertoires in MIS-A myocarditis. Sequencing was performed with immunoSEQ multiplex PCR; in TCRdb, only in-frame clones are kept and a portion is missing. The sample holds about 10,000 clones; roughly 89% are singletons and the top ten take approximately 1.9%. Sequencing used thoracic lymph node tissue obtained at autopsy. The receptor source for this set is a man younger than 35 with fulminant myocarditis from multisystem inflammatory syndrome in adults (MIS-A) after COVID-19.

J is TRBJ1-1 and V is TRBV15; D is uncertain. V was pared by 0 bases and J by 0 bases, with 5 bases between. The V gene's germline CDR1 is LNHNV and CDR2 YYDKDF (reference sequence). The CDR3 is 14 amino acids. Written as DNA, the CDR3 is TGTGCCACCAGCAGAGAGCCGGTGAACACTGAAGCTTTCTTT. Protein sequence: CATSREPVNTEAFF.

The chain is built from TRBV4-3 and TRBJ1-5; 7 nucleotides match TRBD1. In germline, CDR1 is LGHNA, CDR2 YSLEER. V lost 0 bases, J lost 4 bases, and 6 bases stayed unmatched. This CDR3 is built from 16 residues. The CDR3 protein is CASSQEKGAKNQPQHF. As DNA, the CDR3 is TGCGCCAGCAGCCAAGAAAAGGGGGCGAAGAATCAGCCCCAGCATTTT.

The rearrangement links TRBV14 to TRBJ2-7; D possibly matches TRBD1 or TRBD2 (5 bases each). V lost 2 bases and J lost 4, with 21 bases in between. CDR3 length: 17 amino acids. Germline CDR1 reads SGHDN; CDR2 reads FVKESK. CDR3 nucleotides: TGTGCCAGCAGCCAAAGATCCCCTGCAGGGACGTATTACGAGCAGTACTTC. This encodes CASSQRSPAGTYYEQYF.

Notes on this clone: The junction departs from the called germline gene at one end, perhaps through a read error. The chain uses TRBV6-5 and TRBJ1-1; a weak D match, TRBD1 (6 bases). The germline V gene has CDR1 MNHEY and CDR2 SVGAGI. The CDR3 is 14 residues long. CDR3 protein: CASRYLGGNTEAFF. CDR3 DNA sequence: TGTGCCAGCAGGTACTTAGGGGGGAACACTGAAGCTTTCTTT.

The V gene is TRBV7-3, the J gene TRBJ2-3; no clear D. CDR1 and CDR2 (germline): SGHTA, FQGTGA. V dropped 0 bases and J dropped 1 base, with 17 bases sitting between them. The CDR3 runs to 18 residues. The CDR3 is CASSLTPRDPRGTDTQYF. The DNA for the CDR3 is TGTGCCAGCAGCTTAACTCCGAGAGATCCGCGAGGCACAGATACGCAGTATTTT.

The J gene is TRBJ2-3, the V gene TRBV4-3; TRBD2 matches at 12 bases. The length of the CDR3 is 16 residues. Germline CDR1 and CDR2: LGHNA and YSLEER. V lost 2 bases and J lost 6; bases outside the gene matches: 6. This CDR3 is CASSQSSGGAGDTQYF. The CDR3 DNA reads TGCGCCAGCAGCCAATCTAGCGGGGGGGCAGGTGATACGCAGTATTTT.

This chain joins TRBV27 and TRBJ1-5, with a weak D call TRBD1 (6 bases). Germline CDR1 and CDR2: MNHEY and SMNVEV (reference sequence). CDR3 length: 13 residues. V lost 5 bases, J lost 6 bases, and 11 bases lay in between. CDR3 nucleotide sequence: TGTGCCAGCAGTCCGAGGACAGCTCAGCCCCAGCATTTT. Translated, it gives CASSPRTAQPQHF.

This chain joins TRBV5-1 and TRBJ2-3; perhaps TRBD1 as D (6 bases). The V gene's germline CDR1 is SGHRS and CDR2 YFSETQ. V was pared by 4 bases and J by 0 bases, with 12 bases between. This CDR3 has 15 residues. The CDR3 reads CASSTGQTSTDTQYF. CDR3 nucleotide sequence: TGCGCCAGCAGCACCGGACAGACTAGCACAGATACGCAGTATTTT.

This chain links TRBV12-3 or TRBV12-4 with TRBJ1-6; no clear D. CDR3 size: 13 residues. Trimming removed 3 bases at V and 8 bases at J, with 8 bases between. The DNA of the CDR3 is TGTGCCAGCAGTTTGGCGGCGGATTCACCCCTCCACTTT. Amino acids: CASSLAADSPLHF.

The chain recombines TRBV4-1 with TRBJ1-1; no definite D call. Trimming took 0 bases from V and 2 from J, leaving 4 bases between them. The CDR3 extends over 13 amino acids. CDR1 and CDR2 (germline): MGHRA, YSYEKL. CDR3 nucleotide sequence: TGCGCCAGCAGCCAAGACTTTAACACTGAAGCTTTCTTT. Translated: CASSQDFNTEAFF.

V gene TRBV7-9 combines with J gene TRBJ2-1; 9 bases map to TRBD1. The CDR3 loop spans 15 amino acids. Trimming took 6 bases from V and 6 from J; bases not matched to a gene: 9. Germline V lookup: CDR1 SEHNR, CDR2 FQNEAQ (reference sequence). Here the CDR3 reads CASSGRGQGINEQFF. The CDR3 DNA reads as TGTGCCAGCAGTGGAAGGGGACAGGGTATCAATGAGCAGTTCTTC.

The chain couples TRBV2 to TRBJ2-7; weak D call: TRBD2 (6 bases). Trimming removed 1 base from V and 4 bases from J, with 14 bases in between. The CDR3 totals 15 residues. Germline loops: CDR1 SNHLY, CDR2 FYNNEI. CDR3 region: CASSEVGTGEYEQYF. The CDR3 DNA reads as TGTGCCAGCAGTGAAGTTGGGACGGGAGAGTACGAGCAGTACTTC. Based on the CDR3 plus reference TRBV2 and TRBJ2-7, the full variable domain is EPEVTQTPSHQVTQMGQEVILRCVPISNHLYFYWYRQILGQKVEFLVSFYNNEISEKSEIFDDQFSVERPDGSNFTLKIRSTKLEDSAMYFCASSEVGTGEYEQYFGPGTRLTVT.

This clone was detected a few times. The V gene is TRBV19, the J gene TRBJ2-7, with D maybe TRBD2 (6 bases). The CDR3 contains 16 residues. The V end lost 4 bases, the J end lost 7 bases, and 23 bases lay between the germline ends. Germline V lookup: CDR1 LNHDA, CDR2 SQIVND (reference sequence). The CDR3 DNA sequence: TGTGCCAGTAGTACCTCGCGCGGGACGGTCCACGGTGAGCAGTACTTC. Translation gives CASSTSRGTVHGEQYF.

The rearrangement joins TRBV7-9 to TRBJ1-6; D unclear. The CDR3 contains 14 residues. Trimming stripped 1 base from V and 7 bases from J, with 8 bases between. The germline V gene encodes CDR1 SEHNR and CDR2 FQNEAQ (reference sequence). CDR3 nucleotides: TGTGCCAGCAGCTTAGGGGTGCGGAATTCACCCCTCCACTTT. This gives the protein CASSLGVRNSPLHF.

This chain uses TRBV6-2 or TRBV6-3 with TRBJ1-5; D unresolved. Germline lookup yields CDR1 MNHEY and CDR2 SVGEGT. Trimming left V 0 bases short and J 4 bases short, with 16 bases between. The CDR3 length is 17 residues. The CDR3 DNA reads TGTGCCAGCAGTTACTCGATCTTCCGGCAGCCGAATCAGCCCCAGCATTTT. Protein product: CASSYSIFRQPNQPQHF.

This clone was picked up one time. This chain uses TRBV13 with TRBJ2-2; the match to TRBD1 covers 7 bases. With 5 bases clipped from V and 1 base from J, the junction kept 4 bases outside the gene matches. The CDR3 extends over 15 amino acids. The germline CDR1 and CDR2 sequences are PRHDT and FYEKMQ (reference sequence). This CDR3 is CASSPGQWNTGELFF. DNA of the CDR3: TGTGCCAGCAGCCCGGGACAGTGGAACACCGGGGAGCTGTTTTTT.

The gene calls are TRBV5-1 and TRBJ2-7; TRBD1 agrees at 7 bases. Per the germline V gene, CDR1 is SGHRS and CDR2 is YFSETQ. CDR3 length: 15 residues. The junction had 8 bases not matched to a gene; V was cut back by 3 bases and J by 2 bases. The CDR3 nucleotides read TGCGCCAGCAGCTCACGGACAGGTTTTACCTACGAGCAGTACTTC. Residues: CASSSRTGFTYEQYF.

The chain is built from TRBV6-6 and TRBJ2-2; tentatively, D is TRBD2 (5 bases). The germline V and J ends were trimmed by 4 bases and 3 bases, with 12 bases remaining between them. The CDR3 loop spans 15 amino acids. Germline CDR1 reads MNHNY; CDR2 reads SVGAGI (reference sequence). The CDR3 bases are TGTGCCAGCAGTTTCGATTTCGGGGACACCGGGGAGCTGTTTTTT. Protein sequence: CASSFDFGDTGELFF.

This rearrangement joins TRBV29-1 to TRBJ1-1, with TRBD1 identical over 7 bases. CDR1 and CDR2 from the germline V gene are SQVTM and ANQGSEA. This CDR3 is built from 17 residues. J lost 0 bases, V lost 3 bases, and 13 bases had no gene match. The CDR3 sequence: CSVDPGARQGMNTEAFF. The CDR3 nucleotides are TGCAGCGTTGACCCAGGGGCTCGACAGGGAATGAACACTGAAGCTTTCTTT.

This sequence joins TRBV19 and TRBJ2-5, with D uncertain. The CDR3 runs 13 residues. The germline V and J ends were trimmed by 5 bases and 2 bases, with 9 bases remaining between them. Germline loops: CDR1 LNHDA, CDR2 SQIVND (reference sequence). This chain's CDR3 is CASSGILQETQYF. CDR3 DNA sequence: TGTGCCAGTAGTGGAATTCTTCAAGAGACCCAGTACTTC. The full variable domain, with the rest looked up from reference TRBV19 and TRBJ2-5, is DGGITQSPKYLFRKEGQNVTLSCEQNLNHDAMYWYRQDPGQGLRLIYYSQIVNDFQKGDIAEGYSVSREKKESFPLTVTSAQKNPTAFYLCASSGILQETQYFGPGTRLLVL.

CDR3 loop: CASTDNTDTQYF. As DNA, the CDR3 is TGTGCCAGCACAGACAACACAGATACGCAGTATTTT. The chain couples TRBV27 to TRBJ2-3; no clear D. Between the trimmed V and J ends, which lost 7 bases and 2 bases, there was a span of 7 bases. Germline V gene lookup returns CDR1 MNHEY and CDR2 SMNVEV (reference sequence). This CDR3 contains 12 residues.

This chain connects TRBV24-1 to TRBJ1-5; D is possibly TRBD1 (5 bases). This CDR3 spans 13 amino acids. In germline, CDR1 is KGHDR, CDR2 SFDVKD. Trimming cost V 7 bases and J 3 bases, with 9 bases left between them. The CDR3 spells CATSWGYNQPQHF. The CDR3, as DNA: TGTGCCACCAGCTGGGGCTACAATCAGCCCCAGCATTTT.

The V and J genes are TRBV5-5 and TRBJ1-3; a weak D match, TRBD1 (6 bases). CDR1 is SGHKS, CDR2 YYEKEE, per germline (reference sequence). Trimming shortened V by 3 bases and J by 0 bases, and 16 bases separated the two germline ends. This CDR3 comprises 17 residues. The CDR3 loop is CASSYQTGANSGNTIYF. The CDR3 DNA reads as TGTGCCAGCAGCTACCAGACAGGCGCTAACTCTGGAAACACCATATATTTT. Using reference TRBV5-5 and TRBJ1-3 for the parts outside the CDR3, the full variable domain is DAGVTQSPTHLIKTRGQQVTLRCSPISGHKSVSWYQQVLGQGPQFIFQYYEKEERGRGNFPDRFSARQFPNYSSELNVNALLLGDSALYLCASSYQTGANSGNTIYFGEGSWLTVV.

The chain is built from TRBV28 and TRBJ2-3, with D uncertain. Germline V gene data show CDR1 as MDHEN and CDR2 as SYDVKM. V gave up 4 bases and J gave up 4 bases, with 21 bases separating them. This CDR3 contains 17 residues. CDR3 in DNA: TGTGCCAGCAGTTCTCCCAACCCCGAGACATCTGCAGATACGCAGTATTTT. This gives the protein CASSSPNPETSADTQYF. The complete variable domain, with remaining parts taken from reference TRBV28 and TRBJ2-3, reads DVKVTQSSRYLVKRTGEKVFLECVQDMDHENMFWYRQDPGLGLRLIYFSYDVKMKEKGDIPEGYSVSREKKERFSLILESASTNQTSMYLCASSSPNPETSADTQYFGPGTRLTVL.

This chain joins TRBV29-1 and TRBJ1-4; D is ambiguous. V lost 7 bases, J lost 7 bases, and 16 bases lay in between. Germline loops: CDR1 SQVTM, CDR2 ANQGSEA. CDR3 size: 13 residues. The CDR3: CSAVGLEGEKLFF. The CDR3 nucleotides read TGCAGCGCAGTGGGCCTAGAAGGTGAAAAACTGTTTTTT.

V is TRBV6-6 and J is TRBJ1-3; maybe TRBD1 (6 bases). Germline CDR1 is MNHNY and CDR2 is SVGAGI (reference sequence). This CDR3 contains 15 residues. The V gene lost 2 bases and the J gene lost 4 bases, with 12 bases spanning the gap. The CDR3 nucleotides read TGTGCCAGCAGTTACGGGCGGGGGGCAGGAAACACCATATATTTT. The encoded protein is CASSYGRGAGNTIYF.